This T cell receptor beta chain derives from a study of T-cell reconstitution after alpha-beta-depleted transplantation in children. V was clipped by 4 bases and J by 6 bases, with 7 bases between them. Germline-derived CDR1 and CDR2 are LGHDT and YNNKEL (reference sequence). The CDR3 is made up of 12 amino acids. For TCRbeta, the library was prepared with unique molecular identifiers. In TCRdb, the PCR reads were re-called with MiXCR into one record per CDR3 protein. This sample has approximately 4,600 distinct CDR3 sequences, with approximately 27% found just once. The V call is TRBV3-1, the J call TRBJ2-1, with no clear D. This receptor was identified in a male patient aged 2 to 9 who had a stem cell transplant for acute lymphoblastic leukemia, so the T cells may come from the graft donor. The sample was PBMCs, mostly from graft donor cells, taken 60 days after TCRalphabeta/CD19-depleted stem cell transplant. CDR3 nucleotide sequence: TGTGCCAGCAGCCTAGCTTCCAATGAGCAGTTCTTC. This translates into CASSLASNEQFF.